One sample yielded the 11 T cell receptor beta chains listed below, sequenced in a study of blood T cells in healthy people across ages. Primed by a sample-barcoded 5' primer and a J-beta primer mix, a second PCR proceeded for 7 to 11 cycles. MiXCR, applied by TCRdb to the 5' RACE reads, yields one record per CDR3 protein. The sample has 1.5 million to 2 million distinct CDR3 sequences, about 31% seen once. Specimen: blood. The receptors were gathered from a woman younger than 45 in good health.

The rearrangement joins TRBV5-1 to TRBJ1-2; D is uncertain. The CDR3 is made up of 13 amino acids. V was trimmed by 0 bases and J by 8 bases, leaving 11 bases between them. Germline-derived CDR1 and CDR2 are SGHRS and YFSETQ. The CDR3 coding sequence is TGCGCCAGCAGCTTGGACAGTAGGCGCGGCTACACCTTC. This sequence encodes CASSLDSRRGYTF.

The V call is TRBV28, the J call TRBJ2-7; TRBD2 aligns across 9 bases. The CDR3 runs 16 residues. The V and J ends lost 4 bases and 1 base, in that order; junction bases with no gene match: 8. Germline V gene sequence: CDR1 MDHEN, CDR2 SYDVKM. The CDR3 protein is CASSSPASGMSYEQYF. CDR3 DNA sequence: TGTGCCAGCAGTTCCCCGGCTAGCGGGATGTCCTACGAGCAGTACTTC. Filled out from reference TRBV28 and TRBJ2-7, the complete variable domain reads DVKVTQSSRYLVKRTGEKVFLECVQDMDHENMFWYRQDPGLGLRLIYFSYDVKMKEKGDIPEGYSVSREKKERFSLILESASTNQTSMYLCASSSPASGMSYEQYFGPGTRLTVT.

This clonotype was seen many times. The chain carries TRBV27 and TRBJ1-2; TRBD1 agrees at 9 bases. V gave up 5 bases and J gave up 4 bases; unmatched junction bases: 2. The CDR3 loop spans 13 amino acids. Germline V lookup: CDR1 MNHEY, CDR2 SMNVEV (reference sequence). The CDR3 coding sequence is TGTGCCAGCAGTCCGACAGGGGGCTATGGCTACACCTTC. Amino acids: CASSPTGGYGYTF.

This clonotype showed up just once. The rearrangement uses TRBV24-1 and TRBJ2-3; the D is unclear. V was trimmed by 3 bases and J by 10 bases, leaving 10 bases between them. CDR1 KGHDR and CDR2 SFDVKD come from the germline V gene. This CDR3 comprises 12 residues. The CDR3 DNA is TGTGCCACCAGTGATCAGATGGATTCGCAGTATTTT. Residues: CATSDQMDSQYF.

The chain links TRBV6-2 or TRBV6-3 to TRBJ2-2, with 8 bases that match TRBD1. The CDR3 length is 13 residues. The V gene end was trimmed by 11 bases and the J gene end by 6 bases; junction bases not matched to a gene: 8. Germline lookup yields CDR1 MNHEY and CDR2 SVGEGT. CDR3 amino acids: CAQGAMSPGELFF. DNA of the CDR3: TGTGCCCAGGGGGCCATGAGTCCCGGGGAGCTGTTTTTT.

To note about this clonotype: A much larger clone differs from this one at a single base, so this may be a read error. The chain combines TRBV7-9 with TRBJ2-7; 7 nucleotides agree with TRBD1. The CDR3 has 11 residues. J lost 12 bases, V lost 5 bases, and 7 bases had no gene match. Germline lookup yields CDR1 SEHNR and CDR2 FQNEAQ (reference sequence). The CDR3 protein is CASSQEAGGYF. For the CDR3, the DNA is TGTGCCAGCAGCCAGGAGGCAGGGGGGTACTTC.

Ten or more counts support this clonotype. The chain has TRBV13 and TRBJ2-3, with TRBD2 matching 15 bases. Germline V CDR1 and CDR2: PRHDT, FYEKMQ (reference sequence). This CDR3 has 18 amino acids. V lost 5 bases and J lost 2; bases outside the gene matches: 8. CDR3 sequence: CASSQGLAGGPNTDTQYF. CDR3 in DNA: TGTGCCAGCAGCCAAGGACTAGCGGGAGGGCCGAACACAGATACGCAGTATTTT.

V and J are TRBV5-1 and TRBJ2-7, with 14 bases that match TRBD2. The germline V gene encodes CDR1 SGHRS and CDR2 YFSETQ. The CDR3 totals 18 residues. With 2 bases clipped from V and 3 bases from J, the junction kept 10 bases outside the gene matches. The CDR3 region is CASSLTGLAGVGDYEQYF. The CDR3 DNA is TGCGCCAGCAGCTTAACGGGACTAGCGGGGGTGGGAGACTACGAGCAGTACTTC.

The chain employs TRBV19 and TRBJ2-1; no reliable D call. This CDR3 is built from 12 residues. Per germline, CDR1 LNHDA and CDR2 SQIVND (reference sequence). Trimming removed 4 bases from V and 3 bases from J, with 4 bases in between. The CDR3 DNA reads TGTGCCAGTAGTAATTACTACAATGAGCAGTTCTTC. It specifies CASSNYYNEQFF. The full variable domain, with the rest looked up from reference TRBV19 and TRBJ2-1, is DGGITQSPKYLFRKEGQNVTLSCEQNLNHDAMYWYRQDPGQGLRLIYYSQIVNDFQKGDIAEGYSVSREKKESFPLTVTSAQKNPTAFYLCASSNYYNEQFFGPGTRLTVL.

This clonotype is a singleton in its sample. This may come from a read error, since a much larger clone is one base off. This sequence joins TRBV9 and TRBJ2-5, with TRBD2 identical over 9 bases. CDR3 length: 18 amino acids. The trim removed 4 bases at V and 0 bases at J, leaving 13 bases unmatched. Germline CDR1 and CDR2: SGDLS and YYNGEE. CDR3 sequence reads: CASSLGPAGGAYQETQYF. The CDR3 nucleotides read TGTGCCAGCAGCTTGGGACCAGCGGGAGGAGCGTACCAAGAGACCCAGTACTTC.

The chain is built from TRBV6-4 and TRBJ1-1; 7 bases are shared with TRBD1. Germline lookup yields CDR1 MRHNA and CDR2 SNTAGT. The V gene end was trimmed by 7 bases and the J gene end by 1 base; junction bases not matched to a gene: 12. The CDR3 is made up of 16 amino acids. The DNA for the CDR3 is TGTGCCAGCAAGATGTTGGTGAACAGGGGGAACACTGAAGCTTTCTTT. Amino acid sequence: CASKMLVNRGNTEAFF.